The 2 T cell receptor beta chains below all came from one sample that was sequenced in a study of control samples from healthy donors and cancer patients. Data came from immunoSEQ multiplex PCR; TCRdb stores just in-frame clones and leaves some out. In the table there are about 90,000 clones, 90% of which are singletons. Sample: blood. These receptors were obtained from a woman younger than 35 in good health.

This chain joins TRBV9 and TRBJ1-5, with 8 bases matching TRBD1. Germline CDR1 reads SGDLS; CDR2 reads YYNGEE. The CDR3 loop spans 14 amino acids. V was pared by 4 bases and J by 3 bases, with 3 bases of the junction left unmatched. In DNA form, the CDR3 reads TGTGCCAGCAGCAGACAGGGGAACAATCAGCCCCAGCATTTT. Translating gives CASSRQGNNQPQHF.

This clone was observed once. The V and J genes are TRBV10-1 and TRBJ2-1; TRBD2 aligns across 9 bases. The CDR3 consists of 15 residues. Germline V gene sequence: CDR1 WNHNN, CDR2 SYGVQD (reference sequence). With 6 bases clipped from V and 2 bases from J, the junction kept 5 bases outside the gene matches. The CDR3 region is CASSEAGGAYNEQFF. CDR3 coding DNA: TGCGCCAGCAGCGAAGCGGGGGGTGCCTACAATGAGCAGTTCTTC.